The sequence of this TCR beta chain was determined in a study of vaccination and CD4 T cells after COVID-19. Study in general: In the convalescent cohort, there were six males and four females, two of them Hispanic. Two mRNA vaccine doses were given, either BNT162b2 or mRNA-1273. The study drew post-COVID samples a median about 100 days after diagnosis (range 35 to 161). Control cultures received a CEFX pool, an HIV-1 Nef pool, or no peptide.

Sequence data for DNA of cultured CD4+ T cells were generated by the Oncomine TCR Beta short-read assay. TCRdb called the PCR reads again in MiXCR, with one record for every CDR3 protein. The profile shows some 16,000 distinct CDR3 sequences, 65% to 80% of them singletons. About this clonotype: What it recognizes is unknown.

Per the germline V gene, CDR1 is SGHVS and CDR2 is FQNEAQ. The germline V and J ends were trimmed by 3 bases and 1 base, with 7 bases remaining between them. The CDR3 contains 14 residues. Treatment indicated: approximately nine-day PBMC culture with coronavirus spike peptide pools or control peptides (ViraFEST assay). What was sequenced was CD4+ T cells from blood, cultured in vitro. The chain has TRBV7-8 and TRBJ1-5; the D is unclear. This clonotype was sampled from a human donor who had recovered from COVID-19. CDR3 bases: TGTGCCAGCAGCTTCGATTTGAGCAATCAGCCCCAGCATTTT. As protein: CASSFDLSNQPQHF.